The rows below give T cell receptor beta chains drawn from one sample of a study of blood T cell repertoires in COVID-19. Sequencing used immunoSEQ multiplex PCR; TCRdb keeps in-frame clones, though not all of them. This sample has 350,000 to 450,000 clones, with over 75% found just once. The sequenced sample was PBMCs or T cells enriched from blood (not recorded which). These receptors all stem from a man aged 30 to 39 who had recovered from COVID-19. Each CDR3 is given with its conserved first and last residue. The D gene is left open where the match is weak.

d_call: TRBD1; j_call: TRBJ1-1; v_call: TRBV27; cdr3_aa: CASSHRGAEAFF; cdr3_nt: TGTGCCAGCAGTCACAGGGGGGCCGAAGCTTTCTTT
d_call: TRBD2; j_call: TRBJ2-7; v_call: TRBV6-5; cdr3_aa: CASRVIAGDYEQYF; cdr3_nt: TGTGCCAGCCGGGTGATAGCGGGAGATTACGAGCAGTACTTC
d_call: TRBD1; j_call: TRBJ1-1; v_call: TRBV12-3/TRBV12-4; cdr3_aa: CASSFGTEHEAFF; cdr3_nt: TGTGCCAGCAGTTTTGGGACAGAACATGAAGCTTTCTTT
d_call: -; j_call: TRBJ1-1; v_call: TRBV4-2; cdr3_aa: CASSQAGRMNTEAFF; cdr3_nt: TGTGCCAGCAGCCAAGCGGGTCGGATGAACACTGAAGCTTTCTTT
d_call: -; j_call: TRBJ1-2; v_call: TRBV5-1; cdr3_aa: CASSLGGYGYTF; cdr3_nt: TGCGCCAGCAGCTTGGGCGGGTATGGCTACACCTTC
d_call: TRBD1; j_call: TRBJ2-1; v_call: TRBV7-6; cdr3_aa: CASSLVGTGTYNEQFF; cdr3_nt: TGTGCCAGCAGCTTAGTGGGGACAGGGACCTACAATGAGCAGTTCTTC
d_call: TRBD2; j_call: TRBJ2-7; v_call: TRBV19; cdr3_aa: CASRPTSGRYEQYF; cdr3_nt: TGTGCCAGTAGGCCGACTAGCGGGAGGTACGAGCAGTACTTC
d_call: TRBD2; j_call: TRBJ2-7; v_call: TRBV7-9; cdr3_aa: CASSFLAGVGEQYF; cdr3_nt: TGTGCCAGCAGCTTTCTAGCGGGAGTTGGGGAGCAGTACTTC
d_call: -; j_call: TRBJ2-5; v_call: TRBV5-8; cdr3_aa: CASSSGTQYF; cdr3_nt: TGTGCCAGCAGCTCGGGGACCCAGTACTTC
d_call: -; j_call: TRBJ2-1; v_call: TRBV6-4; cdr3_aa: CASSAGDNNEQFF; cdr3_nt: TGTGCCAGCAGTGCTGGAGATAACAATGAGCAGTTCTTC
d_call: TRBD1; j_call: TRBJ2-7; v_call: TRBV14; cdr3_aa: CASSQVDRTGLHEQYF; cdr3_nt: TGTGCCAGCAGCCAAGTGGACAGGACAGGGCTCCACGAGCAGTACTTC